This T cell receptor (beta chain) was sequenced in a study of post-analysis software for immune sequencing data. The library was made from cDNA and included unique molecular identifiers. With roughly 0.9 to 11 million T cells as the source, roughly 500,000 cDNA molecules resulted. TCRdb re-derived calls from the PCR reads in MiXCR, one entry per CDR3 protein. The sample lists hundreds of thousands of distinct CDR3 sequences; 55% to 70% were seen once. Study results and caveats: There were roughly 5 TRBV segments more frequent in patients than controls, and TRBV5-6, TRBV5-1 and TRBV20-1 were among them.

Germline CDR1 and CDR2: SGHTA and FQGNSA. With V trimmed by 5 bases and J by 8 bases, 12 bases remained unmatched. The CDR3 covers 16 residues. To note about this clonotype: Antigen unknown.

This TCR was recovered from a girl aged 2 to 10 with multiple sclerosis. Material: blood. The V and J genes are TRBV7-2 and TRBJ2-3; TRBD2 matches at 11 bases. The CDR3 loop is CASSPRVAGGHGTQYF. The CDR3 region has the DNA TGTGCCAGCAGCCCCCGGGTAGCGGGGGGGCATGGTACGCAGTATTTT.